This is a list of T cell receptor beta chains from one sample in a study of T cell responses to AZD1222 COVID-19 vaccine. This table comes from immunoSEQ multiplex PCR, and its TCRdb copy is limited to in-frame clones, with some not included. This table has 95,000 to 150,000 clones, around 82% appearing once. Sequencing was performed on peripheral blood, taken on day 0 of AZD1222 vaccination. These receptors all come from an adult in good health. CDR3s include the opening cysteine and the closing phenylalanine or tryptophan. Each record gives: J gene, V gene, D gene, clone size, CDR3 DNA, CDR3 protein. A D gene is named only where the DNA matches it firmly. Only some rows state a clone size, as once, few, many or a class for expanded clones.

J: TRBJ2-1
V: TRBV24-1
D: TRBD2
size: .
DNA: TGTGCCACCAGTGACCCACTAGCGGGGGGATCCAATGAGCAGTTCTTC
CDR3: CATSDPLAGGSNEQFF

J: TRBJ2-3
V: TRBV5-6
D: TRBD2
size: few
DNA: TGTGCCAGCAGCAGGGGACTAGCGGGGGGCCAAGATACGCAGTATTTT
CDR3: CASSRGLAGGQDTQYF

J: TRBJ2-7
V: TRBV28
D: TRBD1
size: .
DNA: TGTGCCAGCAGTTCCCGGACAGGGGGCGACCGTTGGGAGCAGTACTTC
CDR3: CASSSRTGGDRWEQYF

J: TRBJ1-1
V: TRBV11-1
D: .
size: .
DNA: TGTGCCAGCAGTATGGGGATAGCTGAAGCTTTCTTT
CDR3: CASSMGIAEAFF

J: TRBJ2-7
V: TRBV28
D: .
size: .
DNA: TGTGCCAGCGGGTCGGGCTCCTACGAGCAGTACTTC
CDR3: CASGSGSYEQYF

J: TRBJ1-1
V: TRBV24-1
D: .
size: .
DNA: TGTGCCACCCCCCCGGGGGCGGTTGAAGCTTTCTTT
CDR3: CATPPGAVEAFF

J: TRBJ2-2
V: TRBV4-1
D: .
size: few
DNA: TGCGCCAGCAGCCAAGTCATACAGGGTGCGTCCGGGGAGCTGTTTTTT
CDR3: CASSQVIQGASGELFF

J: TRBJ2-7
V: TRBV29-1
D: .
size: .
DNA: TGCAGCGTTGTAGACTACTACGAGCAGTACTTC
CDR3: CSVVDYYEQYF

J: TRBJ1-3
V: TRBV7-2
D: .
size: .
DNA: TGTGCCAGCAGCTTAGGTCCAGGGGACGGAAACACCATATATTTT
CDR3: CASSLGPGDGNTIYF

J: TRBJ2-7
V: TRBV7-6
D: TRBD2
size: .
DNA: TGTGCCAGCAGCCGAACGCCGGGACTAGTCGGCAACGAGCAGTACTTC
CDR3: CASSRTPGLVGNEQYF

J: TRBJ1-2
V: TRBV4-2
D: .
size: .
DNA: TGTGCCAGCAGCCAAAACAAGGCCCTCACCTTC
CDR3: CASSQNKALTF

J: TRBJ2-1
V: TRBV11-3
D: .
size: .
DNA: TGTGCCAGCAGCAACCCCTTGGGTAAACGGGAGCAGTTCTTC
CDR3: CASSNPLGKREQFF

J: TRBJ1-1
V: TRBV21-1
D: .
size: .
DNA: TGTGCCAGCAGCAAAGCGCCCGGGGGAGGAGCTTTCTTT
CDR3: CASSKAPGGGAFF

J: TRBJ1-5
V: TRBV7-8
D: .
size: few
DNA: TGTGCCAGCAGTTTTCGGGGGGGGAATAGCAATCAGCCCCAGCATTTT
CDR3: CASSFRGGNSNQPQHF

J: TRBJ1-2
V: TRBV6-2/TRBV6-3
D: .
size: .
DNA: TGTGCCAGCAGTTACACGGGAAATTTCCACCGGTATGGCTACACCTTC
CDR3: CASSYTGNFHRYGYTF

J: TRBJ2-3
V: TRBV7-3
D: TRBD1
size: .
DNA: TGTGCCAGCAGCTTCACAGGGGAAGATACGCAGTATTTT
CDR3: CASSFTGEDTQYF

J: TRBJ1-5
V: TRBV7-2
D: .
size: .
DNA: TGTGCCAGCAGCTTAGAGAGCGGTCAAATTAATCAGCCCCAGCATTTT
CDR3: CASSLESGQINQPQHF

J: TRBJ1-1
V: TRBV11-3
D: .
size: .
DNA: TGTGCCAGCAGCTTAGTATGGCCGAACACTGAAGCTTTCTTT
CDR3: CASSLVWPNTEAFF

J: TRBJ1-6
V: TRBV30
D: .
size: .
DNA: TGTGCCTGGAGTGTAGGGGGTGACTCACCCCTCCACTTT
CDR3: CAWSVGGDSPLHF

J: TRBJ1-1
V: TRBV11-2
D: TRBD1
size: once
DNA: TGTGCCAGCAGCTTACCTCCATGGGACAGGGATCGGGCTTTCTTT
CDR3: CASSLPPWDRDRAFF

J: TRBJ1-5
V: TRBV19
D: .
size: .
DNA: TGTGCCAGTAGTATGAACCGGGGCAATCAGCCCCAGCATTTT
CDR3: CASSMNRGNQPQHF

J: TRBJ2-7
V: TRBV11-2
D: TRBD1
size: .
DNA: TGTGCCAGCAGCTTAGGCCATGGGGGGACAGGGACCGATAGCGAGCAGTACTTC
CDR3: CASSLGHGGTGTDSEQYF

J: TRBJ2-2
V: TRBV5-4
D: .
size: .
DNA: TGTGCCAGCAGCTTTGGGGGTAGCACCGGGGAGCTGTTTTTT
CDR3: CASSFGGSTGELFF

J: TRBJ2-5
V: TRBV25-1
D: .
size: once
DNA: TGTGCCAGCAGTGATAGGTCGTTACAACAAGAGACCCAGTACTTC
CDR3: CASSDRSLQQETQYF

J: TRBJ1-1
V: TRBV10-3
D: .
size: .
DNA: TGTGCCATCAGTGAGGGAGGGGGATTTACTGAAGCTTTCTTT
CDR3: CAISEGGGFTEAFF

J: TRBJ2-6
V: TRBV6-5
D: .
size: .
DNA: TGTGCCAGCAGTTTAAGGGGCTCTGGGGCCAACGTCCTGACTTTC
CDR3: CASSLRGSGANVLTF

J: TRBJ2-3
V: TRBV7-8
D: .
size: .
DNA: TGTGCCAGCAGCTACGAAGGGGGCGGGGGAACCGCGGGCCCCCTCGATACGCAGTATTTT
CDR3: CASSYEGGGGTAGPLDTQYF

J: TRBJ1-5
V: TRBV7-2
D: .
size: .
DNA: TGTGCCAGCAGCTTAGCGGTTGAGCAGCCCCAGCATTTT
CDR3: CASSLAVEQPQHF

J: TRBJ2-1
V: TRBV9
D: .
size: .
DNA: TGTGCCAGCAGTCCGGGGGGCGGGCTTATGGATGAGCAGTTCTTC
CDR3: CASSPGGGLMDEQFF

J: TRBJ2-2
V: TRBV3-1/TRBV3-2
D: TRBD2
size: .
DNA: TGTGCCAGCAGCCAAGAACTGGTAGCGGGAAAGAACACCGGGGAGCTGTTTTTT
CDR3: CASSQELVAGKNTGELFF

J: TRBJ1-2
V: TRBV30
D: .
size: .
DNA: TGTGCCTGGAAATCGGTAGGGAGCGGCTACACCTTC
CDR3: CAWKSVGSGYTF

J: TRBJ2-7
V: TRBV16
D: .
size: .
DNA: TGTGCCAGCAGCACTCCCCGAGGGGCCTACGAGCAGTACTTC
CDR3: CASSTPRGAYEQYF

J: TRBJ1-1
V: TRBV7-2
D: .
size: few
DNA: TGTGCCAGCAGCACGCGAGACGGGGCCCAAAGGGAAGCTTTCTTT
CDR3: CASSTRDGAQREAFF

J: TRBJ2-3
V: TRBV4-2
D: .
size: .
DNA: TGTGCCAGCAGCCAAGAAGGGGCGGGGGCCACAGATACGCAGTATTTT
CDR3: CASSQEGAGATDTQYF

J: TRBJ1-1
V: TRBV28
D: .
size: .
DNA: TGTGCCAGCAACCTAAGGGCGACAGGAGAAGCTTTCTTT
CDR3: CASNLRATGEAFF

J: TRBJ2-5
V: TRBV5-1
D: .
size: .
DNA: TGCGCCAGCAGCTTGGGACAGAGCGTGGGGACCCAGTACTTC
CDR3: CASSLGQSVGTQYF

J: TRBJ2-7
V: TRBV11-2
D: .
size: .
DNA: TGTGCCAGCAGCGAGGATTACGAGCAGTACTTC
CDR3: CASSEDYEQYF

J: TRBJ1-2
V: TRBV19
D: TRBD1
size: .
DNA: TGTGCCAGTACCCAAGACAGGGGCGTCTATGGCTACACCTTC
CDR3: CASTQDRGVYGYTF